A single sample is the source of the 21 T cell receptor beta chains below, sequenced in a study of blood T cell repertoires in COVID-19. The data were produced by immunoSEQ multiplex PCR, yet TCRdb's version contains in-frame clones alone and is incomplete. The sample has 150,000 to 200,000 clones, around 83% seen once. Sequenced input: PBMCs or T cells enriched from blood (not recorded which). These receptors were taken from a man aged 50 or older who had recovered from COVID-19.

The CDR3 here is CASSLGGRGLAGNTIYF. The CDR3 nucleotides read TGTGCCAGCAGTTTAGGGGGCAGGGGCTTGGCTGGAAACACCATATATTTT. The J gene is TRBJ1-3, the V gene TRBV28, with a possible D match to TRBD1 (6 bases). CDR1 is MDHEN and CDR2 is SYDVKM in the germline V gene. Trimming shortened V by 2 bases and J by 2 bases, and 16 bases separated the two germline ends. This CDR3 has 17 amino acids.

CDR3 bases: TGTGCCAGCAGCTTAGGGGTTGTTGGAGTAAATGAAAAACTGTTTTTT. Translating gives CASSLGVVGVNEKLFF. V usage is TRBV7-9 and J usage is TRBJ1-4, with D unresolved. The V gene's germline CDR1 is SEHNR and CDR2 FQNEAQ (reference sequence). V gave up 1 base and J gave up 5 bases, with 14 bases separating them. This CDR3 comprises 16 residues.

The chain has TRBV6-6 and TRBJ1-1; D perhaps matches TRBD1 (5 bases). Trimming cost V 6 bases and J 1 base, with 9 bases left between them. The CDR3 loop spans 13 amino acids. Germline lookup yields CDR1 MNHNY and CDR2 SVGAGI (reference sequence). In nucleotides, the CDR3 is TGTGCCAGCAGCGATACAGGGAACACTGAAGCTTTCTTT. Translating it yields CASSDTGNTEAFF.

The chain has TRBV10-3 and TRBJ2-5, with a tentative D call TRBD1 (5 bases). This CDR3 is 13 amino acids long. Germline V gene data show CDR1 as ENHRY and CDR2 as SYGVKD. Trimming pared 4 bases from V and 2 bases from J, leaving 8 bases between. The DNA for the CDR3 is TGTGCCATCAGTGCAACAGGTCAAGAGACCCAGTACTTC. Protein: CAISATGQETQYF.

The chain uses TRBV2 and TRBJ2-1; the D gene is possibly TRBD2 (6 bases). V was shortened by 5 bases and J by 7 bases, with 18 bases between the two germline ends. CDR3 length: 15 amino acids. Germline CDR1 SNHLY, CDR2 FYNNEI. Here the CDR3 reads CASSLTSLRGNEQFF. CDR3 nucleotide sequence: TGTGCCAGCAGTCTCACTAGCTTAAGGGGTAATGAGCAGTTCTTC.

The chain joins TRBV11-2 to TRBJ2-1, with TRBD2 as a possible D gene (6 bases). In germline, CDR1 is SGHAT, CDR2 FQNNGV. V shed 4 bases and J shed 3 bases, with 13 bases lying between them. The CDR3 is made up of 15 amino acids. The CDR3 DNA follows: TGTGCCAGCAGCTCCTTGCTAGCGTTCTACAATGAGCAGTTCTTC. Amino acids: CASSSLLAFYNEQFF.

This chain connects TRBV7-8 to TRBJ1-6; D is perhaps TRBD1 (6 bases). CDR3 length: 16 amino acids. CDR1 and CDR2 (germline): SGHVS, FQNEAQ. V was pared by 0 bases and J by 6 bases, with 12 bases between. This CDR3 is CASSLAGAGVNSPLHF. The CDR3 DNA sequence: TGTGCCAGCAGCTTAGCGGGGGCAGGGGTTAATTCACCCCTCCACTTT.

The chain links TRBV4-1 to TRBJ1-2; TRBD1 agrees at 9 bases. V dropped 2 bases and J dropped 5; count of bases not matched to a gene: 6. Germline V gene data show CDR1 as MGHRA and CDR2 as YSYEKL. The CDR3 runs to 15 residues. This CDR3 reads CASSQTGTGTYGYTF. CDR3 bases: TGCGCCAGCAGCCAAACGGGGACAGGGACATATGGCTACACCTTC.

This clone showed up just a few times. V gene TRBV27 combines with J gene TRBJ1-6; 10 nucleotides line up with TRBD1. The CDR3 sequence is 17 residues long. CDR1 is MNHEY and CDR2 is SMNVEV in the germline V gene (reference sequence). After removal of 1 base from V and 10 bases from J, the junction contained 10 bases not matched to a gene. The CDR3 protein is CASSLFEGQGIYSPLHF. The CDR3 DNA is TGTGCCAGCAGTTTATTTGAGGGACAGGGGATTTACTCACCCCTCCACTTT.

This clone appeared once. The rearrangement uses TRBV19 and TRBJ2-3, with D tentatively TRBD2 (7 bases). This CDR3 contains 17 residues. Germline-derived CDR1 and CDR2 are LNHDA and SQIVND (reference sequence). The V end lost 3 bases, the J end lost 0 bases, and 16 bases lay between the germline ends. CDR3 amino acids: CASSILFGGQSTDTQYF. CDR3 in DNA: TGTGCCAGTAGTATCCTCTTCGGGGGGCAAAGCACAGATACGCAGTATTTT. Drawing the rest from reference TRBV19 and TRBJ2-3, the complete variable domain is DGGITQSPKYLFRKEGQNVTLSCEQNLNHDAMYWYRQDPGQGLRLIYYSQIVNDFQKGDIAEGYSVSREKKESFPLTVTSAQKNPTAFYLCASSILFGGQSTDTQYFGPGTRLTVL.

Relative to its sample, this clone is medium-sized. This chain uses TRBV27 with TRBJ2-2; 7 bases are shared with TRBD1. Germline lookup yields CDR1 MNHEY and CDR2 SMNVEV (reference sequence). V was clipped by 9 bases and J by 5 bases; unmatched bases: 3. The CDR3 loop spans 12 amino acids. CDR3 residues: CASTGATGELFF. CDR3 nucleotides: TGTGCCAGTACAGGGGCTACCGGGGAGCTGTTTTTT.

This clone showed up just once. The chain couples TRBV28 to TRBJ1-1; D is unresolved. This CDR3 contains 11 residues. Trimming shortened V by 6 bases and J by 9 bases, and 11 bases separated the two germline ends. The V gene's germline CDR1 is MDHEN and CDR2 SYDVKM. This CDR3 is CASRAPGKAFF. Here the CDR3 DNA reads TGTGCCAGCAGGGCTCCCGGGAAAGCTTTCTTT.

J is TRBJ1-2 and V is TRBV6-4; TRBD1 agrees at 8 bases. V dropped 4 bases and J dropped 5; count of bases not matched to a gene: 3. The germline V gene has CDR1 MRHNA and CDR2 SNTAGT. CDR3 length equals 13 residues. The CDR3 DNA reads as TGTGCCAGCAGTGGGACAGGGTATTATGGCTACACCTTC. It codes for CASSGTGYYGYTF.

The chain couples TRBV6-1 to TRBJ1-2, with no clear D. This CDR3 region has 13 residues. Trimming removed 5 bases from V and 3 bases from J, with 10 bases in between. Per the germline V gene, CDR1 is MNHNS and CDR2 is SASEGT. CDR3 protein: CASSSEVDYGYTF. For the CDR3, the DNA is TGTGCCAGCAGTTCGGAGGTTGACTATGGCTACACCTTC.

V and J are TRBV11-3 and TRBJ2-5, with 12 positions matching TRBD1. The V gene's germline CDR1 is SGHNT and CDR2 YENEEA. This CDR3 has 15 amino acids. J gave up 5 bases and V 5 bases, and 6 bases lay outside the gene matches. This CDR3 is CASSPGTGGMETQYF. DNA for the CDR3: TGTGCCAGCAGCCCCGGGACAGGGGGCATGGAGACCCAGTACTTC.

Only a few counts were recorded for this clone. At one end, the junction sequence differs from germline, possibly due to a read error. V gene TRBV6-5 combines with J gene TRBJ2-7; TRBD1 aligns across 7 bases. The CDR3 consists of 14 residues. The germline gives CDR1 MNHEY, CDR2 SVGAGI. In DNA form, the CDR3 reads TGTGCCAGCAGACGGGACAGTGCCTCCAACGAGCAGTACTTC. Its translation: CASRRDSASNEQYF.

This chain joins TRBV5-6 and TRBJ2-2; D call uncertain. The V and J ends lost 3 bases and 2 bases respectively, with 11 bases between them. The CDR3 length is 15 residues. Per the germline V gene, CDR1 is SGHDT and CDR2 is YYEEEE. The CDR3: CASSYLGTNTGELFF. CDR3 DNA sequence: TGTGCCAGCAGCTACCTGGGCACAAACACCGGGGAGCTGTTTTTT.

The rearrangement uses TRBV7-9 and TRBJ2-7, with D possibly being TRBD1 (6 bases). The V end lost 1 base, the J end lost 4 bases, and 14 bases lay between the germline ends. The CDR3 totals 15 residues. From germline, CDR1 is SEHNR and CDR2 FQNEAQ (reference sequence). DNA for the CDR3: TGTGCCAGCAGCTTAGGCACAGGGCAATCGTACGAGCAGTACTTC. Translation: CASSLGTGQSYEQYF.

This chain connects TRBV24-1 to TRBJ1-5; maybe TRBD1 (5 bases). Germline V gene sequence: CDR1 KGHDR, CDR2 SFDVKD. The CDR3 covers 14 residues. V gave up 2 bases and J gave up 6 bases, with 10 bases separating them. CDR3 sequence: CATSDSGAGQPQHF. DNA of the CDR3: TGTGCCACCAGTGATTCTGGGGCTGGTCAGCCCCAGCATTTT.

The gene calls are TRBV5-1 and TRBJ2-7; D may be TRBD1 (6 bases). V lost 7 bases to trimming and J lost 9 bases, with 26 bases between them. CDR1 is SGHRS, CDR2 YFSETQ, per germline. CDR3 length equals 15 residues. CDR3 DNA: TGCGCCAGCTCCTCTGGGCCAGGGGTTTATTGGGGGCAGTACTTC. Translated: CASSSGPGVYWGQYF.

The chain joins TRBV19 to TRBJ1-5; 7 positions match TRBD1. The CDR3 runs 17 residues. V lost 7 bases to trimming and J lost 2 bases; unmatched junction nucleotides: 14. The germline V gene encodes CDR1 LNHDA and CDR2 SQIVND (reference sequence). The CDR3 nucleotides are TGTGCCAGTAACAATATGAGGGACAGCGGCCGCAATCAGCCCCAGCATTTT. Translation gives CASNNMRDSGRNQPQHF.